These 15 T cell receptor beta chains share one sample of origin, sequenced in a study of control samples from healthy donors and cancer patients. Using immunoSEQ multiplex PCR, the repertoire was profiled, and TCRdb retains in-frame clones only, with some absent. The sample lists tens of thousands of clones, about 90% seen once, with about 2% in the top ten. Sequences were obtained from PBMCs. The receptors were gathered from a woman aged 60-75 years with head and neck cancer.

J is TRBJ2-6 and V is TRBV5-1; TRBD2 might be the D (6 bases). V lost 0 bases, J lost 0 bases, and 10 bases lay in between. The germline V gene encodes CDR1 SGHRS and CDR2 YFSETQ. CDR3 length: 17 amino acids. In DNA form, the CDR3 reads TGCGCCAGCAGCTTGGCCGCGGGGCTCTCTGGGGCCAACGTCCTGACTTTC. It translates to CASSLAAGLSGANVLTF. Full variable domain (rest looked up from reference TRBV5-1 and TRBJ2-6): KAGVTQTPRYLIKTRGQQVTLSCSPISGHRSVSWYQQTPGQGLQFLFEYFSETQRNKGNFPGRFSGRQFSNSRSEMNVSTLELGDSALYLCASSLAAGLSGANVLTFGAGSRLTVL.

Written as DNA, the CDR3 is TGTGCCAGCAGACTAAGCGGGAGCGAGTTCTTC. As protein: CASRLSGSEFF. The rearrangement joins TRBV2 to TRBJ2-1, with 8 bases fitting TRBD2. There are 11 residues in the CDR3. The germline CDR1 and CDR2 sequences are SNHLY and FYNNEI. After removal of 6 bases from V and 14 bases from J, the junction contained 6 bases not matched to a gene.

This clone was seen only a few times. The gene calls are TRBV6-6 and TRBJ1-1; no clear D. The CDR3 spans 13 residues. Germline assignment: CDR1 MNHNY and CDR2 SVGAGI (reference sequence). V gave up 7 bases and J gave up 9 bases, with 18 bases separating them. Here the CDR3 DNA reads TGTGCCAGCACCCCCCCTGGGCAGGATCAAGCTTTCTTT. Encoded protein: CASTPPGQDQAFF.

The CDR3 nucleotides are TGTGCCAGCAGCCAGACTGTGAGGGGCAATGAGCAGTTCTTC. Amino acids: CASSQTVRGNEQFF. The rearrangement links TRBV13 to TRBJ2-1; D might be TRBD1 or TRBD2, each matching 5 bases. The CDR3 length is 14 residues. Trimming shortened V by 5 bases and J by 6 bases, and 14 bases separated the two germline ends. Germline V lookup: CDR1 PRHDT, CDR2 FYEKMQ (reference sequence).

The chain recombines TRBV2 with TRBJ2-1; D is possibly TRBD2 (5 bases). The V end was cut by 1 base, the J end by 9 bases, with 7 bases between. Germline values: CDR1 SNHLY, CDR2 FYNNEI. This CDR3 is 12 amino acids long. CDR3: CASSEDRGEQFF. As DNA, the CDR3 is TGTGCCAGCAGTGAAGATCGGGGTGAGCAGTTCTTC.

The chain carries TRBV29-1 and TRBJ2-2; 10 bases fit TRBD2. The trim removed 6 bases at V and 6 bases at J, leaving 16 bases unmatched. The CDR3 consists of 17 residues. Per the germline V gene, CDR1 is SQVTM and CDR2 is ANQGSEA. The CDR3 sequence: CSVPTAGGTTKAGELFF. CDR3 nucleotide sequence: TGCAGCGTCCCCACAGCGGGGGGGACGACTAAGGCCGGGGAGCTGTTTTTT.

The chain is built from TRBV14 and TRBJ2-2; no reliable D call. Germline V gives CDR1 SGHDN, CDR2 FVKESK. Deletions cut 4 bases from V and 1 base from J, with 7 bases between. The CDR3 runs to 14 residues. This CDR3 reads CASSRSRNTGELFF. CDR3 nucleotides: TGTGCCAGCAGCCGAAGTAGGAACACCGGGGAGCTGTTTTTT.

In its sample, this clone was seen a few times. This CDR3 reads CASSDGTSNYGYTF. CDR3 sequence (DNA): TGTGCCAGCAGTGACGGGACCTCTAACTATGGCTACACCTTC. This chain connects TRBV9 to TRBJ1-2; the D gene is possibly TRBD1 (5 bases). V was trimmed by 5 bases and J by 0 bases, leaving 11 bases between them. The CDR3 has 14 residues. Germline loops: CDR1 SGDLS, CDR2 YYNGEE. Full variable domain (missing parts from reference TRBV9 and TRBJ1-2): DSGVTQTPKHLITATGQRVTLRCSPRSGDLSVYWYQQSLDQGLQFLIQYYNGEERAKGNILERFSAQQFPDLHSELNLSSLELGDSALYFCASSDGTSNYGYTFGSGTRLTVV.

This chain joins TRBV28 and TRBJ2-7; 8 nucleotides agree with TRBD1. The germline CDR1 and CDR2 sequences are MDHEN and SYDVKM. The V segment lost 6 bases and the J segment 1 base; nucleotides outside the gene matches: 5. The CDR3 totals 14 residues. The CDR3 protein is CASRGQDISYEQYF. CDR3 DNA sequence: TGTGCCAGCAGGGGACAGGACATTTCCTACGAGCAGTACTTC.

V usage is TRBV5-6 and J usage is TRBJ2-2; 9 bases are a match to TRBD1. Germline CDR1 and CDR2: SGHDT and YYEEEE. This CDR3 spans 15 amino acids. With V trimmed by 6 bases and J by 7 bases, 10 bases remained unmatched. As DNA, the CDR3 is TGTGCCAGCAAGCTGGGGACAGGGAGGGGCGGGGAGCTGTTTTTT. It codes for CASKLGTGRGGELFF. Complete variable domain (other parts from reference TRBV5-6 and TRBJ2-2): DAGVTQSPTHLIKTRGQQVTLRCSPKSGHDTVSWYQQALGQGPQFIFQYYEEEERQRGNFPDRFSGHQFPNYSSELNVNALLLGDSALYLCASKLGTGRGGELFFGEGSRLTVL.

The V gene is TRBV6-6, the J gene TRBJ2-2, with TRBD2 matching 9 bases. The CDR3 spans 18 residues. Trimming took 5 bases from V and 4 from J; bases not matched to a gene: 14. The germline V gene encodes CDR1 MNHNY and CDR2 SVGAGI (reference sequence). The CDR3 bases are TGTGCCAGCAGTCGCCAAGTAGGGACTAGCTCATCCACCGGGGAGCTGTTTTTT. Translating it yields CASSRQVGTSSSTGELFF.

The chain has TRBV18 and TRBJ2-5; 8 nucleotides align to TRBD2. Germline CDR1 is KGHSH and CDR2 is LQKENI. The CDR3 covers 17 residues. V lost 3 bases and J lost 0; bases outside the gene matches: 9. CDR3 nucleotide sequence: TGTGCCAGCTCACCCACCGGTGTACTAGCGGACCAAGAGACCCAGTACTTC. The encoded protein is CASSPTGVLADQETQYF. The full variable domain, in which reference TRBV18 and TRBJ2-5 provide the parts outside the CDR3, is NAGVMQNPRHLVRRRGQEARLRCSPMKGHSHVYWYRQLPEEGLKFMVYLQKENIIDESGMPKERFSAEFPKEGPSILRIQQVVRGDSAAYFCASSPTGVLADQETQYFGPGTRLLVL.

The chain uses TRBV3-1 (or the pseudogene TRBV3-2) and TRBJ2-1; D remains unclear. The CDR3 contains 15 residues. V lost 3 bases and J lost 7, with 16 bases in between. Germline values: CDR1 LGHDT, CDR2 YNNKEL (reference sequence). DNA of the CDR3: TGTGCCAGCAGCCAGGCCCTCGCCCCTTTAAATGAGCAGTTCTTC. Encoded protein: CASSQALAPLNEQFF.

The rearrangement links TRBV27 to TRBJ1-5; weak D call: TRBD1 (5 bases). Germline V lookup: CDR1 MNHEY, CDR2 SMNVEV (reference sequence). The CDR3 is 15 residues long. With 3 bases removed from V and 3 bases from J, the gap between germline ends came to 12 bases. The CDR3 spells CASSFIRDLNQPQHF. CDR3 in DNA: TGTGCCAGCAGTTTCATTAGGGACCTCAATCAGCCCCAGCATTTT.

The chain is built from TRBV3-1 (or the pseudogene TRBV3-2) and TRBJ2-7, with 8 bases aligning to TRBD1. The germline gives CDR1 LGHDT, CDR2 YNNKEL (reference sequence). CDR3 length equals 17 residues. After removal of 3 bases from V and 3 bases from J, the junction contained 13 bases not matched to a gene. DNA of the CDR3: TGTGCCAGCAGCCAGGCCGTCGGAATACAGGGGGGCTACGAGCAGTACTTC. Translated, it gives CASSQAVGIQGGYEQYF.